This note documents a single T cell receptor (beta chain) sequence. What it recognizes is unknown. V lost 6 bases to trimming and J lost 5 bases, with 13 bases between them. Germline V lookup: CDR1 SGHVS, CDR2 FQNEAQ. The CDR3 has 13 residues. Libraries were prepared by immunoSEQ multiplex PCR; TCRdb keeps only in-frame clonotypes and omits some of them. The table lists about 68,000 clones, around 73% of them singletons. This entry is derived from a study of PD-1 blockade in mismatch repair-deficient tumors. Whole-study results and caveats: Tumor-resident clones, often absent from pretreatment blood, expanded after pembrolizumab and then contracted.

PCR or immunohistochemistry showed mismatch repair deficiency in every enrolled patient. Source: peripheral blood, taken 2 weeks after starting pembrolizumab. The chain recombines TRBV7-8 with TRBJ1-1, with D possibly being TRBD1 (5 bases). This TCR derives from an adult with mismatch repair-deficient cancer. CDR3 nucleotide sequence: TGTGCCAGCAGAAGGGGCCGGGGGACTGAAGCTTTCTTT. Protein product: CASRRGRGTEAFF. Together with reference TRBV7-8 and TRBJ1-1, the CDR3 gives the full variable domain: GAGVSQSPRYKVAKRGQDVALRCDPISGHVSLFWYQQALGQGPEFLTYFQNEAQLDKSGLPSDRFFAERPEGSVSTLKIQRTQQEDSAVYLCASRRGRGTEAFFGQGTRLTVV.